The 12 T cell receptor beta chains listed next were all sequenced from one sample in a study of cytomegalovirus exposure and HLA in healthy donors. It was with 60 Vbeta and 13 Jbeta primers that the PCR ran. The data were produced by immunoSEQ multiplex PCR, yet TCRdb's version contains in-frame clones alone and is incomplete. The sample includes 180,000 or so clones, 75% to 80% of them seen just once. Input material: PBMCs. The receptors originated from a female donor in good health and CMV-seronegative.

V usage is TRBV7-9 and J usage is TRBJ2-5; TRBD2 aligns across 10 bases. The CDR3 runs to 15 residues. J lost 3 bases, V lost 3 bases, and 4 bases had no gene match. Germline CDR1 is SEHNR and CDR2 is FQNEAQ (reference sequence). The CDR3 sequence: CASSLRAGGEETQYF. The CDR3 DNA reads TGTGCCAGCAGCTTGCGAGCGGGAGGGGAAGAGACCCAGTACTTC.

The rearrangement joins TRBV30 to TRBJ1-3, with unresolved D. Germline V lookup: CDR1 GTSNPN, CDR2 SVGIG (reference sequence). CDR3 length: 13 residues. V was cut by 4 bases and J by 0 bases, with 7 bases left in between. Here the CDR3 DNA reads TGTGCCTGGATAGGGAGCTCTGGAAACACCATATATTTT. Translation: CAWIGSSGNTIYF.

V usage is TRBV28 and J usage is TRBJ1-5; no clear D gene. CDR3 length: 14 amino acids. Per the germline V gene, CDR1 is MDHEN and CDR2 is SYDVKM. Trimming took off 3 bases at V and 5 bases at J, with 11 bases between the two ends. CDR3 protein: CASSFLQDHQPQHF. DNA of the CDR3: TGTGCCAGCAGTTTCCTGCAGGATCATCAGCCCCAGCATTTT.

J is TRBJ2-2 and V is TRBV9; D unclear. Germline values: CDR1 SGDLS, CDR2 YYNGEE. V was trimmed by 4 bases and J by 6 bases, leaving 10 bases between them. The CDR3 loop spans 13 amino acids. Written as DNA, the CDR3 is TGTGCCAGCAGCCCGAACAGTCCCGGGGAGCTGTTTTTT. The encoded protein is CASSPNSPGELFF.

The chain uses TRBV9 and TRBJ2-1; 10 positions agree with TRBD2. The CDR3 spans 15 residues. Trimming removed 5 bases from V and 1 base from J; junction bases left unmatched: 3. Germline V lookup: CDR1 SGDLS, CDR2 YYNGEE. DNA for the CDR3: TGTGCCAGCAGTGAGCGGGAGGGGTCCTACAATGAGCAGTTCTTC. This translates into CASSEREGSYNEQFF. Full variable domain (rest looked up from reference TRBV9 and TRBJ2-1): DSGVTQTPKHLITATGQRVTLRCSPRSGDLSVYWYQQSLDQGLQFLIQYYNGEERAKGNILERFSAQQFPDLHSELNLSSLELGDSALYFCASSEREGSYNEQFFGPGTRLTVL.

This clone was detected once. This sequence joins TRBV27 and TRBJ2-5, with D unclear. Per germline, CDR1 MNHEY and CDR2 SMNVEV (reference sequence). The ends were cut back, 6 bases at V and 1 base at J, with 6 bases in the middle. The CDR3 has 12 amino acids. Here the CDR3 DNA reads TGTGCCAGCAGCCATTTCCAAGAGACCCAGTACTTC. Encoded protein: CASSHFQETQYF.

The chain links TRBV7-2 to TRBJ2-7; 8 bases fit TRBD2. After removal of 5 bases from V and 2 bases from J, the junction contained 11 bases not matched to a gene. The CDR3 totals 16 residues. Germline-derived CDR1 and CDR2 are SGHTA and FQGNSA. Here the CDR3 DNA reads TGTGCCAGCAGCCCATCAGCGGGACTAGGAACCTACGAGCAGTACTTC. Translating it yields CASSPSAGLGTYEQYF.

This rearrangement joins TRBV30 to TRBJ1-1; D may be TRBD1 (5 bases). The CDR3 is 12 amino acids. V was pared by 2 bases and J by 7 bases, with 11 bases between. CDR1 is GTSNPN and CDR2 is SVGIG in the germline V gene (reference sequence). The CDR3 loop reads CAWSPSGGEAFF. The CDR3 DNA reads TGTGCCTGGAGTCCGTCCGGGGGTGAAGCTTTCTTT.

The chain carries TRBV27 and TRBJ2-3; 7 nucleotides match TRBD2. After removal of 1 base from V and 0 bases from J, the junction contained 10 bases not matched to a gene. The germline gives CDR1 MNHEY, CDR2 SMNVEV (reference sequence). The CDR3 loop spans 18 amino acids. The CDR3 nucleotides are TGTGCCAGCAGTTTATTAGTGGGGGGGAGTTCTAGCACAGATACGCAGTATTTT. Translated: CASSLLVGGSSSTDTQYF.

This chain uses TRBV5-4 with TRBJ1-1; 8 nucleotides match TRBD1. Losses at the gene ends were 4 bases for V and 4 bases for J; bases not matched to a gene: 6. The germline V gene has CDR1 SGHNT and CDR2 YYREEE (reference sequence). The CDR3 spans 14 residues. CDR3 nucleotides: TGTGCCAGCAGCGCGGGCAGGGGGCGCACTGAAGCTTTCTTT. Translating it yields CASSAGRGRTEAFF.

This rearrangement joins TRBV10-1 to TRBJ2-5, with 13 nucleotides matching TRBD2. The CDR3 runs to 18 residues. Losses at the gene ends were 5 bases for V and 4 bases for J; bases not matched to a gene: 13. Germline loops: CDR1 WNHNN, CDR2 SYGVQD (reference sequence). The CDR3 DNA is TGCGCCAGCAGTTACGTCGCGGGACTAGCGGGGTTTCGAGAGACCCAGTACTTC. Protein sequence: CASSYVAGLAGFRETQYF.

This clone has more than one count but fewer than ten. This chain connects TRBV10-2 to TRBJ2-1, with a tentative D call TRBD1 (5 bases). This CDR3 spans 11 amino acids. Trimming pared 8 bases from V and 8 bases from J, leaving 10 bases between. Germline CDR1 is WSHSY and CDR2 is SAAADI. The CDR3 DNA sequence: TGCGCCAGCGCACAGGTCCATGAGCAGTTCTTC. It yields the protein CASAQVHEQFF.